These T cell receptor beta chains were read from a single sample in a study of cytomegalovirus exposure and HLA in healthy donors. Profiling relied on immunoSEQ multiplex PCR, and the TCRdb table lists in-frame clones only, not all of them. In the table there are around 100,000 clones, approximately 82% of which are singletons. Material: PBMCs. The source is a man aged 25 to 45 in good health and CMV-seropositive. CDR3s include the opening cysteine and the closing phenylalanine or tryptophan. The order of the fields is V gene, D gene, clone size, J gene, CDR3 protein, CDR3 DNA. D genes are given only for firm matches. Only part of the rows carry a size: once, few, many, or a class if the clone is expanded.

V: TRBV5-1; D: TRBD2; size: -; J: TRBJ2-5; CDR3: CASSLFGTKQETQYF; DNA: TGCGCCAGCAGCTTGTTTGGGACTAAGCAAGAGACCCAGTACTTC
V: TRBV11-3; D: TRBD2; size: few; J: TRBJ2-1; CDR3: CASSLQREGKNEQFF; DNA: TGTGCCAGCAGCTTACAGCGGGAGGGGAAGAATGAGCAGTTCTTC
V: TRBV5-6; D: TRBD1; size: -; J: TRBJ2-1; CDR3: CASSFGTGGLTNEQFF; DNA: TGTGCCAGCAGCTTCGGTACAGGGGGACTCACTAATGAGCAGTTCTTC
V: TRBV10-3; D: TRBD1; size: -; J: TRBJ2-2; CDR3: CAISPGTGDTGELFF; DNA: TGTGCCATCAGCCCGGGGACAGGGGACACCGGGGAGCTGTTTTTT
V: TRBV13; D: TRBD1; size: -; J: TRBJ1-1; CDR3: CASSHLTGGAREAFF; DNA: TGTGCCAGCAGCCACCTGACAGGGGGGGCACGTGAAGCTTTCTTT
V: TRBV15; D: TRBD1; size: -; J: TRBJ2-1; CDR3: CATSGRDRGSYNEQFF; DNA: TGTGCCACCAGCGGCCGGGACAGGGGCTCCTACAATGAGCAGTTCTTC
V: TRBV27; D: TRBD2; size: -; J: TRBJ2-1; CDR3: CASKAGGSYNEQFF; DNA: TGTGCCAGCAAAGCGGGGGGCTCTTACAATGAGCAGTTCTTC
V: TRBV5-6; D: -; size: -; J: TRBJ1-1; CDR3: CASSFSGSEAFF; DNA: TGTGCCAGCAGCTTTTCGGGGTCCGAAGCTTTCTTT
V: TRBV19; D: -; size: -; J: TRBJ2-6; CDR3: CASVRAGNGANVLTF; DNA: TGTGCCAGTGTCCGGGCCGGGAATGGGGCCAACGTCCTGACTTTC
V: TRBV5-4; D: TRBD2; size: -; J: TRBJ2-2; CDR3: CASSLRLAGGQAGELFF; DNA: TGTGCCAGCAGCTTGCGTCTAGCGGGGGGGCAGGCCGGGGAGCTGTTTTTT
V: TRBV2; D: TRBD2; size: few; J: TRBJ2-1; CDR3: CASSLTSGVFNEQFF; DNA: TGTGCCAGCAGCCTGACTAGCGGGGTTTTTAATGAGCAGTTCTTC
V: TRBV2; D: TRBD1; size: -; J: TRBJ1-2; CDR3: CASSESTGAPLNYGYTF; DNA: TGTGCCAGCAGTGAATCGACAGGGGCTCCGCTAAACTATGGCTACACCTTC
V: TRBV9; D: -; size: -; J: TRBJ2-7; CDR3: CASSVEQGSSYEQYF; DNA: TGTGCCAGCAGCGTAGAGCAGGGAAGCTCCTACGAGCAGTACTTC
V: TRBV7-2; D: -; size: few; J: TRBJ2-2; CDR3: CASSLAILRTGELFF; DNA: TGTGCCAGCAGCTTAGCGATCCTGCGCACCGGGGAGCTGTTTTTT
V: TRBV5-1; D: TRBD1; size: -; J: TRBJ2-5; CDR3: CASRKDRGEKTQYF; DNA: TGCGCCAGCAGGAAGGACAGGGGGGAGAAGACCCAGTACTTC
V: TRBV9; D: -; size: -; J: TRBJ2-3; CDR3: CASSVEGVRWVGDTQYF; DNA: TGTGCCAGCAGCGTAGAAGGGGTGAGGTGGGTAGGAGATACGCAGTATTTT
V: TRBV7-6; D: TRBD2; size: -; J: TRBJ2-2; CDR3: CASSLFSGGANTGELFF; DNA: TGTGCCAGCAGCTTATTTAGCGGGGGGGCCAACACCGGGGAGCTGTTTTTT
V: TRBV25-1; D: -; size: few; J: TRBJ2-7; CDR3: CASSLYVGGEQYF; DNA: TGTGCCAGCAGTTTGTACGTAGGGGGCGAGCAGTACTTC
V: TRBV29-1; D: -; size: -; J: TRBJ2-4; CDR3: CSVGQLLNNIQYF; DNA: TGCAGCGTTGGGCAACTACTCAACAACATTCAGTACTTC
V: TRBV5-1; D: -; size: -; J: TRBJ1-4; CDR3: CASSPRGTANEKLFF; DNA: TGCGCCAGCAGCCCGCGGGGGACGGCTAATGAAAAACTGTTTTTT
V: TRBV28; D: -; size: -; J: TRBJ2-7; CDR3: CASSTPSGNSYEQYF; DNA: TGTGCCAGCAGTACCCCCTCAGGGAACTCCTACGAGCAGTACTTC
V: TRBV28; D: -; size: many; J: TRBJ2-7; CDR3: CASSFPGEQYF; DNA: TGTGCCAGCAGTTTCCCGGGTGAGCAGTACTTC
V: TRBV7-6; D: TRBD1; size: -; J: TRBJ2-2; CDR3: CASSLTTGGLIGELFF; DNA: TGTGCCAGCAGCTTGACGACAGGGGGCTTGATCGGGGAGCTGTTTTTT
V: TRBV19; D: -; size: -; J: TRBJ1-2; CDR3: CASKRQENYGYTF; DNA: TGTGCCAGTAAAAGACAGGAAAACTATGGCTACACCTTC
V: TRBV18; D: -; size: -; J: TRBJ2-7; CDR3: CASSPLTQPYEQYF; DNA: TGTGCCAGCTCACCACTGACACAGCCCTACGAGCAGTACTTC
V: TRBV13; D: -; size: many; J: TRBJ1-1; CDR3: CASSLIGDNTEAFF; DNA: TGTGCCAGCAGCTTGATTGGAGACAACACTGAAGCTTTCTTT
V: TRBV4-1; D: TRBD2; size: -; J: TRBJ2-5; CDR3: CASSQAGGETQYF; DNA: TGCGCCAGCAGCCAAGCGGGGGGAGAGACCCAGTACTTC
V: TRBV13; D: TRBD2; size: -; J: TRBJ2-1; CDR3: CASSLAAGLAGGYNEQFF; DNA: TGTGCCAGCAGCTTAGCCGCGGGACTAGCGGGAGGGTACAATGAGCAGTTCTTC
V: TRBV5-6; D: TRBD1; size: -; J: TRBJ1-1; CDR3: CASSLRGTGVPEAFF; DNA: TGTGCCAGCAGCTTGAGGGGGACAGGGGTCCCTGAAGCTTTCTTT
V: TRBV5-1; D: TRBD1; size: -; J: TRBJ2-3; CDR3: CASRRTGTTDTQYF; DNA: TGCGCCAGCCGCCGGACAGGGACCACAGATACGCAGTATTTT
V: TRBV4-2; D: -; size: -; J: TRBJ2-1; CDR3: CASSGVGANEQFF; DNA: TGTGCCAGCAGTGGGGTGGGGGCAAATGAGCAGTTCTTC
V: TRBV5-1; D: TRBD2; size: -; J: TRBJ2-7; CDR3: CASSSGLAGGRSSYEQYF; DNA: TGCGCCAGCAGCTCAGGACTAGCGGGGGGCCGGAGCTCCTACGAGCAGTACTTC
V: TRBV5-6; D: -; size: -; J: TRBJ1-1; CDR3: CASSWGGEAFF; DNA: TGTGCCAGCAGCTGGGGGGGTGAAGCTTTCTTT
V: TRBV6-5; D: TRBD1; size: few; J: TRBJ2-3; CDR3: CASSNRQGDTQYF; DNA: TGTGCCAGCAGTAATCGACAGGGTGATACGCAGTATTTT
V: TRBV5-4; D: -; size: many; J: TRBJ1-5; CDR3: CASSLGGVGNQPQHF; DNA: TGTGCCAGCAGCTTGGGGGGGGTAGGCAATCAGCCCCAGCATTTT
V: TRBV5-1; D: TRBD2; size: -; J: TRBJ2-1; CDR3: CASSQVSGTTNEQFF; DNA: TGCGCCAGCAGCCAGGTTAGCGGGACCACGAATGAGCAGTTCTTC
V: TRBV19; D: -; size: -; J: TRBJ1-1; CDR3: CASTRTVSLTEAFF; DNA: TGTGCCAGTACCCGGACAGTCTCACTTACTGAAGCTTTCTTT
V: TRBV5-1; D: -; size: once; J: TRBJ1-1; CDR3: CASSLAKGTEAFF; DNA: TGCGCCAGCAGCTTGGCGAAGGGGACTGAAGCTTTCTTT
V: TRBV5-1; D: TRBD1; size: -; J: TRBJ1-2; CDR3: CASSLSVGTGYGYTF; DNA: TGCGCCAGCAGCTTGAGCGTCGGGACAGGGTATGGCTACACCTTC
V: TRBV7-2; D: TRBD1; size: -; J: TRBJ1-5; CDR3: CASSWGQGIGQPQHF; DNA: TGTGCCAGCAGCTGGGGACAGGGGATTGGTCAGCCCCAGCATTTT
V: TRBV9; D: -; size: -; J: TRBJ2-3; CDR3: CASSVGGGADTQYF; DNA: TGTGCCAGCAGCGTAGGCGGGGGCGCAGATACGCAGTATTTT
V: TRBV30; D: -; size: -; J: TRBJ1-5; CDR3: CAWGGSNQPQHF; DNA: TGTGCCTGGGGGGGGAGCAATCAGCCCCAGCATTTT
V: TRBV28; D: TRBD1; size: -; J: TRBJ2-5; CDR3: CASTEGRDRGRRTQYF; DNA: TGTGCCAGCACCGAAGGCCGGGACAGGGGACGTCGAACCCAGTACTTC
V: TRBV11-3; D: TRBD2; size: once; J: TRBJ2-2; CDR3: CASSTGLAARLFF; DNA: TGTGCCAGCAGCACAGGACTAGCGGCTAGGCTGTTTTTT